A single sample gave rise to the 2 T cell receptor beta chains below, sequenced in a study of blood T cell repertoires in COVID-19. The method was immunoSEQ multiplex PCR; TCRdb's version includes in-frame clones alone and lacks a portion of them. Of approximately 270,000 clones detected, 80% to 90% appear once; the ten largest clones hold roughly 4%. Material for sequencing was PBMCs or T cells enriched from blood (not recorded which). The receptor source for this set is a woman aged 25 to 39 who had recovered from COVID-19.

The chain joins TRBV28 to TRBJ2-5; maybe TRBD1 (6 bases). V was shortened by 5 bases and J by 1 base, with 14 bases between the two germline ends. This CDR3 has 15 residues. Germline values: CDR1 MDHEN, CDR2 SYDVKM. The CDR3 spells CASSTITGIQETQYF. The CDR3 region has the DNA TGTGCCAGCAGTACTATCACAGGGATCCAAGAGACCCAGTACTTC.

The chain links TRBV27 to TRBJ1-1; D might be TRBD1 (6 bases). CDR1 MNHEY and CDR2 SMNVEV come from the germline V gene (reference sequence). V lost 8 bases, J lost 5 bases, and 15 bases lay in between. CDR3 length: 13 amino acids. The CDR3: CASQQGWRTEAFF. The CDR3 bases are TGTGCCAGCCAACAGGGATGGAGGACTGAAGCTTTCTTT.